This record concerns one T cell receptor (beta chain) sequence. The sample has other DNA sequences that encode this CDR3 too. The protocol was immunoSEQ multiplex PCR, while the TCRdb copy is restricted to in-frame clones and leaves out a portion. This sample has about 67,000 clones; 85% to 90% occur once, and the top ten carry 4% to 5.5%. The entry originates in a study of blood T cell repertoires in COVID-19. Per germline, CDR1 SQVTM and CDR2 ANQGSEA. The CDR3 sequence is 13 residues long. V lost 4 bases, J lost 1 base, and 11 bases lay in between. Sample: peripheral blood. The receptor comes from a man aged 45 to 65 with active COVID-19. The chain recombines TRBV29-1 with TRBJ2-7; D may be TRBD2 (5 bases). Here the CDR3 reads CSVVGTGSYEQYF. The DNA of the CDR3 is TGCAGCGTTGTTGGAACGGGATCCTACGAGCAGTACTTC.